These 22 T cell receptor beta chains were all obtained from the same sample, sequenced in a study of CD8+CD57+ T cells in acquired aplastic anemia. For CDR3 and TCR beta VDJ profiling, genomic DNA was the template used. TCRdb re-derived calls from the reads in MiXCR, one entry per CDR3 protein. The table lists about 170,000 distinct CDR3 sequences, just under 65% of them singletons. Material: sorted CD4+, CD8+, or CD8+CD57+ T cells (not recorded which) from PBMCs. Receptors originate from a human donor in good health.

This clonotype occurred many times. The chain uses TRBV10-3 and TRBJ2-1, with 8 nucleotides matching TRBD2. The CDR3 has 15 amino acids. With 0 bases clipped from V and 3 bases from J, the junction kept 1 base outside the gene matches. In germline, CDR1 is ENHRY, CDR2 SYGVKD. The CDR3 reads CAISESTSGYNEQFF. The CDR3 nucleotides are TGTGCCATCAGTGAGTCTACTAGCGGCTACAATGAGCAGTTCTTC.

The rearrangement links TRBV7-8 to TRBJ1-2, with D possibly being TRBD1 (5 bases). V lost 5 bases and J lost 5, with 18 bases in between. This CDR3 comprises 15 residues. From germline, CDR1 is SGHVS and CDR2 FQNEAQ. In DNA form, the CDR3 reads TGTGCCAGCAGCCGCGCTCAAAGAGGGGAATATGGCTACACCTTC. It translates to CASSRAQRGEYGYTF.

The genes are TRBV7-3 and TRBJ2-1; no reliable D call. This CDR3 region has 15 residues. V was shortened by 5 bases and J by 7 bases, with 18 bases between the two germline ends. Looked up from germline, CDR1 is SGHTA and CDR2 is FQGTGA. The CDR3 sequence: CASSLGLLSGNEQFF. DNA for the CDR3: TGTGCCAGCAGCCTAGGGCTCCTCTCTGGGAATGAGCAGTTCTTC.

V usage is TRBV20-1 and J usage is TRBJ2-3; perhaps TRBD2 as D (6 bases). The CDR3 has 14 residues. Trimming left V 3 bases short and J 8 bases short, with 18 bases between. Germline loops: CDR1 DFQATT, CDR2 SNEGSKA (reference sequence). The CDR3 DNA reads TGCAGTGCTAGCGTCGGCGTCCGGCGGGGTACGCAGTATTTT. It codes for CSASVGVRRGTQYF.

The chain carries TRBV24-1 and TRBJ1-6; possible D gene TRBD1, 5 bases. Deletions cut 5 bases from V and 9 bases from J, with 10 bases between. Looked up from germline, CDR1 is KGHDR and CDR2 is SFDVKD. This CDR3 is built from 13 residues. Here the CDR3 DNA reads TGTGCCACCAGTGCTAGTGGGGGTTCACCCCTCCACTTT. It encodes CATSASGGSPLHF.

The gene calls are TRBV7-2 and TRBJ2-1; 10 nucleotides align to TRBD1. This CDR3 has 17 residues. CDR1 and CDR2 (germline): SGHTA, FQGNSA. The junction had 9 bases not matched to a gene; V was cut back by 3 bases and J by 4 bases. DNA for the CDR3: TGTGCCAGCAGCTTTGACAGGGGGCCCGGGTCGTACAATGAGCAGTTCTTC. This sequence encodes CASSFDRGPGSYNEQFF.

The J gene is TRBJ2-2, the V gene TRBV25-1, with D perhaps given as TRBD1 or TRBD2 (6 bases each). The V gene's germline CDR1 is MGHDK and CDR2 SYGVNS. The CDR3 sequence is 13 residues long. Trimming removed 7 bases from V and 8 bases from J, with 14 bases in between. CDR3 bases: TGTGCCAGCACGGTGAAAGGGGGGGGGGAGCTGTTTTTT. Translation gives CASTVKGGGELFF.

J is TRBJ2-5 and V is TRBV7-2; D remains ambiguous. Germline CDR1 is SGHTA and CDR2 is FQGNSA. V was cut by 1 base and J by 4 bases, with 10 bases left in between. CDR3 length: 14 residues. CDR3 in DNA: TGTGCCAGCAGCTTAGGATTTGGGGTAGAGACCCAGTACTTC. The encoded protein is CASSLGFGVETQYF.

CDR3 residues: CAISDAAGGFNEQFF. In DNA, the CDR3 is TGTGCCATCTCAGACGCCGCTGGCGGCTTCAATGAGCAGTTCTTC. The gene calls are TRBV10-3 and TRBJ2-1; unclear D gene. This CDR3 has 15 residues. Trimming cost V 8 bases and J 6 bases, with 20 bases left between them. Germline assignment: CDR1 ENHRY and CDR2 SYGVKD.

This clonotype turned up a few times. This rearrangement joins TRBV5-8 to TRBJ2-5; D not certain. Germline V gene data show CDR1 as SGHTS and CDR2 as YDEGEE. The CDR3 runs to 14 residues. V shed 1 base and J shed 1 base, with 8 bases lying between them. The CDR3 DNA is TGTGCCAGCAGCTTGTACTTGCGCCAAGAGACCCAGTACTTC. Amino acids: CASSLYLRQETQYF.

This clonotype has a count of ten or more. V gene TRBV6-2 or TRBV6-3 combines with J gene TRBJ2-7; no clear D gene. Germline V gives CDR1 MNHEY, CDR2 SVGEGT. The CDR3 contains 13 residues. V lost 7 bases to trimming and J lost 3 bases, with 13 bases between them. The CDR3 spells CASISHSYYEQYF. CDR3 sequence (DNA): TGTGCCAGCATATCTCACTCGTACTACGAGCAGTACTTC.

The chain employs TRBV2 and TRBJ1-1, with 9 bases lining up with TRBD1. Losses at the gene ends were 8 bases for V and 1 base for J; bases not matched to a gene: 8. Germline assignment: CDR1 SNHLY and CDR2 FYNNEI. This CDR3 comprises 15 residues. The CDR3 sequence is CASLEQGARNTEAFF. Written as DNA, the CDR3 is TGTGCCAGCTTAGAACAGGGGGCTCGGAACACTGAAGCTTTCTTT.

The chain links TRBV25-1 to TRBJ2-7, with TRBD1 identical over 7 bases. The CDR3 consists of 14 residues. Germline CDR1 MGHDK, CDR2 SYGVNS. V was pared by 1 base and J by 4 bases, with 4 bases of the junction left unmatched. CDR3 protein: CASSEWGTVYEQYF. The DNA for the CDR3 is TGTGCCAGCAGTGAATGGGGGACAGTTTACGAGCAGTACTTC.

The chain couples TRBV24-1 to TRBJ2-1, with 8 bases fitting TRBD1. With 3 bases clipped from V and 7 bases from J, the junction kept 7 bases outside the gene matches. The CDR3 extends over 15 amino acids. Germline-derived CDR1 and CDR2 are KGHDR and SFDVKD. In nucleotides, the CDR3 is TGTGCCACCAGTGATAGGACAGGGCTCATAAATGAGCAGTTCTTC. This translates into CATSDRTGLINEQFF.

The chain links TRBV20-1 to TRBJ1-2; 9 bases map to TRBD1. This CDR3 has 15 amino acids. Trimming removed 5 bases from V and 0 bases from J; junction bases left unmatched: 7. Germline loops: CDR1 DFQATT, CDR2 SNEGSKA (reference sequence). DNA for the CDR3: TGCAGTGCTCCCGGAGACAGGGGGTCTAACTATGGCTACACCTTC. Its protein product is CSAPGDRGSNYGYTF.

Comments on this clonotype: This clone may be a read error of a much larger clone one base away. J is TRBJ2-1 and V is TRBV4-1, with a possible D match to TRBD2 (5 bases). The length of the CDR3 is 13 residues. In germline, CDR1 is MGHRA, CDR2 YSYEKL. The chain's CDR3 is CASSQEYGNEQSF. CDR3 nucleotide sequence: TGCGCCAGCAGCCAAGAGTACGGGAATGAGCAGTCCTTC.

The CDR3 protein is CASSNRQGHTEAFF. For the CDR3, the DNA is TGTGCCAGCAGTAACAGACAGGGACACACTGAAGCTTTCTTT. The chain carries TRBV2 and TRBJ1-1; 7 bases are shared with TRBD1. V shed 5 bases and J 3 bases; nucleotides not matched to a gene: 6. This CDR3 region has 14 residues. Germline V gene sequence: CDR1 SNHLY, CDR2 FYNNEI.

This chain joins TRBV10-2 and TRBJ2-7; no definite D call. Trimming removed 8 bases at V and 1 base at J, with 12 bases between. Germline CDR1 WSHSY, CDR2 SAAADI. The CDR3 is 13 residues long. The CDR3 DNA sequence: TGCGCCAGCGAGGCCCCCGGGTCCTACGAGCAGTACTTC. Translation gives CASEAPGSYEQYF.

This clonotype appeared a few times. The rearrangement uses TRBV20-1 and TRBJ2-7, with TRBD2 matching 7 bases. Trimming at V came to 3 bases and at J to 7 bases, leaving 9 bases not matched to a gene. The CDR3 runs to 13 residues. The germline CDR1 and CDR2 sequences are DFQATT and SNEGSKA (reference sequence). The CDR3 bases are TGCAGTGCTAGCGCAGGGAGGGTAGGGGAGCAGTACTTC. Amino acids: CSASAGRVGEQYF.

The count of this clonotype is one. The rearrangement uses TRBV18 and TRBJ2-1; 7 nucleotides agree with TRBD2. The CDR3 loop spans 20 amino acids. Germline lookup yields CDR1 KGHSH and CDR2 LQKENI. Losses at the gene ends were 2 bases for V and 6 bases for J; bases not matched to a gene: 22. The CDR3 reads CASSPSRRRDPSGLSNEQFF. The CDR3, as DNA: TGTGCCAGCTCACCATCGAGGCGCAGGGATCCCTCGGGACTAAGCAATGAGCAGTTCTTC. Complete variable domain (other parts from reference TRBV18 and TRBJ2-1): NAGVMQNPRHLVRRRGQEARLRCSPMKGHSHVYWYRQLPEEGLKFMVYLQKENIIDESGMPKERFSAEFPKEGPSILRIQQVVRGDSAAYFCASSPSRRRDPSGLSNEQFFGPGTRLTVL.

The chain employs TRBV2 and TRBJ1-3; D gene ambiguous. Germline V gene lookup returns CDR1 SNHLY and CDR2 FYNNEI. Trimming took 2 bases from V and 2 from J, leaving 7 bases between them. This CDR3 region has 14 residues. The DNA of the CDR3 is TGTGCCAGCAGTGAACTGAGAACTGGAAACACCATATATTTT. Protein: CASSELRTGNTIYF.

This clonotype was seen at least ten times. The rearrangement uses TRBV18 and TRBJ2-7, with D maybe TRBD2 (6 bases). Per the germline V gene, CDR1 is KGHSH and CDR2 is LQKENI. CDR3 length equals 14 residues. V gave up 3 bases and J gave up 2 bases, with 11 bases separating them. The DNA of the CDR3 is TGTGCCAGCTCACCCCCGACTAGTGCCTACGAGCAGTACTTC. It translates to CASSPPTSAYEQYF.